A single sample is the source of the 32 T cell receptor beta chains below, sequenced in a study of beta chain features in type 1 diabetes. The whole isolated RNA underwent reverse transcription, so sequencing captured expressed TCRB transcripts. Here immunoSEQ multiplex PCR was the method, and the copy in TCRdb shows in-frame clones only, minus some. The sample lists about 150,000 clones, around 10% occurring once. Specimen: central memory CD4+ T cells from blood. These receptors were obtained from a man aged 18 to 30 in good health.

The CDR3 bases are TGTGCCACCAGCGTTACTGGAGAATCTGGAAACACCATATATTTT. It specifies CATSVTGESGNTIYF. This chain connects TRBV15 to TRBJ1-3; D gene unclear. The V gene's germline CDR1 is LNHNV and CDR2 YYDKDF (reference sequence). Deletions cut 5 bases from V and 1 base from J, with 12 bases between. CDR3 length: 15 residues.

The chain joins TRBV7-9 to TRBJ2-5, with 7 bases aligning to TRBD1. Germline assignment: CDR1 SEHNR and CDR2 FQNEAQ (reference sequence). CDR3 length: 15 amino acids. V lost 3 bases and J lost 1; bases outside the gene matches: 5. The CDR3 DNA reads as TGTGCCAGCAGCTTTAGGGGGACAGTCCAAGAGACCCAGTACTTC. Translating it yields CASSFRGTVQETQYF.

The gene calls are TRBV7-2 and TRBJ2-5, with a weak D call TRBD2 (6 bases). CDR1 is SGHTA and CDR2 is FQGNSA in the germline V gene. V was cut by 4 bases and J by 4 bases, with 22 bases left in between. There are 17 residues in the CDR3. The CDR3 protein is CASSSIGIAVVAETQYF. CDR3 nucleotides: TGTGCCAGCAGCTCCATTGGGATAGCGGTAGTTGCAGAGACCCAGTACTTC.

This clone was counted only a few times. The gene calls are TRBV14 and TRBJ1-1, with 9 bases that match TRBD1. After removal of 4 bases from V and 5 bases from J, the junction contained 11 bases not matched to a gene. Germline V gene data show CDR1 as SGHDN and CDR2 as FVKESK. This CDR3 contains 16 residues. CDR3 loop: CASSPLYGQGRTEAFF. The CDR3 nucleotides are TGTGCCAGCAGCCCCCTTTACGGACAGGGGCGGACTGAAGCTTTCTTT.

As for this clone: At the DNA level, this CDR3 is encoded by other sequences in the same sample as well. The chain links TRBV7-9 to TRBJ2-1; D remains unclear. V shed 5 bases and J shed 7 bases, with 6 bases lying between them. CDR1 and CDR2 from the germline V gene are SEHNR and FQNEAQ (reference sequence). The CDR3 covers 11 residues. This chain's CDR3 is CASSARNEQFF. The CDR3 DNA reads TGTGCCAGCAGCGCCAGAAATGAGCAGTTCTTC. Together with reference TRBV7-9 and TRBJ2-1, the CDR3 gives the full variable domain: DTGVSQNPRHKITKRGQNVTFRCDPISEHNRLYWYRQTLGQGPEFLTYFQNEAQLEKSRLLSDRFSAERPKGSFSTLEIQRTEQGDSAMYLCASSARNEQFFGPGTRLTVL.

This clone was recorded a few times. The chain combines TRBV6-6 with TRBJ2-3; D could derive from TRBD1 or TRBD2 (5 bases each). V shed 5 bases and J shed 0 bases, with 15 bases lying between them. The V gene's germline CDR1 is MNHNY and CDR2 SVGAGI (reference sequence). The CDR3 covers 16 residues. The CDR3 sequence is CASSHPGRESTDTQYF. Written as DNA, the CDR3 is TGTGCCAGCAGTCACCCGGGACGGGAAAGCACAGATACGCAGTATTTT.

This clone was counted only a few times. The CDR3 sequence: CASSPGLATGTQYF. The CDR3 DNA sequence: TGTGCCAGCAGTCCCGGACTAGCGACTGGGACCCAGTACTTC. This rearrangement joins TRBV28 to TRBJ2-5; 9 positions match TRBD2. Per germline, CDR1 MDHEN and CDR2 SYDVKM. The CDR3 runs to 14 residues. J gave up 7 bases and V 5 bases, and 8 bases lay outside the gene matches.

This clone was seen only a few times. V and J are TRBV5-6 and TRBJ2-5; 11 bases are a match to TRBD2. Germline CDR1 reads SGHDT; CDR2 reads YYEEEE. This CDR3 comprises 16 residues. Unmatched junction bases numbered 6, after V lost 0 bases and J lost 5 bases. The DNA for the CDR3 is TGTGCCAGCAGCTTGGGTCTAGCGGGGGGCGCGGAGACCCAGTACTTC. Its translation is CASSLGLAGGAETQYF.

The CDR3 here is CASSPRQVSYNEQFF. CDR3 bases: TGTGCCAGCTCACCCCGACAGGTTTCCTACAATGAGCAGTTCTTC. V is TRBV18 and J is TRBJ2-1; tentatively, D is TRBD1 (6 bases). The CDR3 totals 15 residues. V lost 3 bases and J lost 1, with 10 bases in between. Germline loops: CDR1 KGHSH, CDR2 LQKENI.

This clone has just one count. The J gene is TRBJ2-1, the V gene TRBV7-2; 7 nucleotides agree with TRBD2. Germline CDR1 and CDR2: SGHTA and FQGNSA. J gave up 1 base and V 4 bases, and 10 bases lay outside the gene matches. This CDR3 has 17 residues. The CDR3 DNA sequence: TGTGCCAGCAGCTCCGCCCGGACTAGATCTTCCTACAATGAGCAGTTCTTC. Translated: CASSSARTRSSYNEQFF.

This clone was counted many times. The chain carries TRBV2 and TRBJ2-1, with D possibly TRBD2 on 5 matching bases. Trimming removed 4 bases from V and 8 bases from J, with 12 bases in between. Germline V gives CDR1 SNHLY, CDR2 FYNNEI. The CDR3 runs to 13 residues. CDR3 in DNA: TGTGCCAGCAGTGTTTCTAGCTTCGATGAGCAGTTCTTC. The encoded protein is CASSVSSFDEQFF.

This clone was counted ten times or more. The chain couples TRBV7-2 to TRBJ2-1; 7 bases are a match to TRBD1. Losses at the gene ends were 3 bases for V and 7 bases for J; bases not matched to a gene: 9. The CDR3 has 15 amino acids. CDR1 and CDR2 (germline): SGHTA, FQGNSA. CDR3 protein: CASSFRQGGGNEQFF. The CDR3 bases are TGTGCCAGCAGCTTTCGACAGGGTGGTGGGAATGAGCAGTTCTTC.

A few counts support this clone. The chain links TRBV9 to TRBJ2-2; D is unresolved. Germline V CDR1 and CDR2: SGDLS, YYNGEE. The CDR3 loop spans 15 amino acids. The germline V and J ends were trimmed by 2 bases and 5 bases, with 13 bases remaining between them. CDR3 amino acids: CASSVTSLGTGELFF. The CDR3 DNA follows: TGTGCCAGCAGCGTTACTTCCCTGGGTACCGGGGAGCTGTTTTTT.

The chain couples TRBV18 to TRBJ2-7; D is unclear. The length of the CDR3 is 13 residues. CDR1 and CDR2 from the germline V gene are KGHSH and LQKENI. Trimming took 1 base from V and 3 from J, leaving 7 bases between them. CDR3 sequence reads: CASSPQGLYEQYF. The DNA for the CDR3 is TGTGCCAGCTCACCACAGGGCCTCTACGAGCAGTACTTC.

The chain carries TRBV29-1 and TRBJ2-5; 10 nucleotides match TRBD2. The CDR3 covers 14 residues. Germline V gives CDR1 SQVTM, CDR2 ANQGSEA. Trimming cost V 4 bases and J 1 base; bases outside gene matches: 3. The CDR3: CSVGTSGAQETQYF. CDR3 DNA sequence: TGCAGCGTTGGGACTAGCGGAGCCCAAGAGACCCAGTACTTC.

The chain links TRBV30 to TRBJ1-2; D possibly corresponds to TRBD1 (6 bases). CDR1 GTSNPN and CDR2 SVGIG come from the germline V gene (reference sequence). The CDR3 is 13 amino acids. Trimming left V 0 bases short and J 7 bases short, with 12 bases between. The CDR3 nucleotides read TGTGCCTGGAGTGTTTTGGCAGGGGCTGGCTACACCTTC. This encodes CAWSVLAGAGYTF.

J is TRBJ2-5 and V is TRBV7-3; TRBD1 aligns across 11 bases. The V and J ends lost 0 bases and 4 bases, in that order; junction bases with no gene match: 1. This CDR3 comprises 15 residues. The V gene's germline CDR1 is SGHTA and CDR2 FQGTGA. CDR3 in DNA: TGTGCCAGCAGCTTAACGGGGACAGGGGGAGAGACCCAGTACTTC. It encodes CASSLTGTGGETQYF.

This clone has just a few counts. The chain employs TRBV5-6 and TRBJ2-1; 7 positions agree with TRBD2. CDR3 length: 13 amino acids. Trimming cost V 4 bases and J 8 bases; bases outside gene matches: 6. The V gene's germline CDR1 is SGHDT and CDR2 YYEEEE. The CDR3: CASSIGLEDEQFF. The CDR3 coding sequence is TGTGCCAGCAGCATAGGACTAGAGGATGAGCAGTTCTTC.

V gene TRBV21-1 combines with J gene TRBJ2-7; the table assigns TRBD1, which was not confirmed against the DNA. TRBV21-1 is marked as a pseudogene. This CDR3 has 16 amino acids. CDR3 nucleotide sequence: TGTGCCAGCGGACGACAGGGTCCGTCCACCTCCTACGAGCAGTACTTC. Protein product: CASGRQGPSTSYEQYF.

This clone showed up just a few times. The CDR3 is CASSVLQQTEAFF. CDR3 bases: TGCGCCAGCAGCGTCTTACAACAGACTGAAGCTTTCTTT. The rearrangement joins TRBV5-1 to TRBJ1-1; D call uncertain. Trimming took off 4 bases at V and 5 bases at J, with 12 bases between the two ends. Germline-derived CDR1 and CDR2 are SGHRS and YFSETQ. The CDR3 runs to 13 residues. The variable domain in full, with the rest retrieved from reference TRBV5-1 and TRBJ1-1, is KAGVTQTPRYLIKTRGQQVTLSCSPISGHRSVSWYQQTPGQGLQFLFEYFSETQRNKGNFPGRFSGRQFSNSRSEMNVSTLELGDSALYLCASSVLQQTEAFFGQGTRLTVV.

The CDR3 nucleotides are TGTGCCAGCAGCTTAGTACTGGGGGCCCCTGGAGACACCGGGGAGCTGTTTTTT. It translates to CASSLVLGAPGDTGELFF. The J gene is TRBJ2-2, the V gene TRBV7-2; tentatively, D is TRBD1 (6 bases). CDR1 is SGHTA and CDR2 is FQGNSA in the germline V gene. Trimming stripped 1 base from V and 3 bases from J, with 18 bases between. The CDR3 is 18 residues long.

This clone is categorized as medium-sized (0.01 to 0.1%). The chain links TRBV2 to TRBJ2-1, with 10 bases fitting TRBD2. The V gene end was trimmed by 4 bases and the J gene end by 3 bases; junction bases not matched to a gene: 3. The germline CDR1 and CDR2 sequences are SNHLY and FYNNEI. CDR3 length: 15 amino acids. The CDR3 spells CASSAGLANYNEQFF. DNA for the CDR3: TGTGCCAGCAGTGCGGGACTAGCGAACTACAATGAGCAGTTCTTC.

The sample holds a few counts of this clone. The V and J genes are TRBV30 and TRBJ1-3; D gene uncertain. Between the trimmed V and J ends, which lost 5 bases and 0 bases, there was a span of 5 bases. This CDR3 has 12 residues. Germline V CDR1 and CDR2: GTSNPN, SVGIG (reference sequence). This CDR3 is CAWGYSGNTIYF. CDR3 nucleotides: TGTGCCTGGGGCTACTCTGGAAACACCATATATTTT.

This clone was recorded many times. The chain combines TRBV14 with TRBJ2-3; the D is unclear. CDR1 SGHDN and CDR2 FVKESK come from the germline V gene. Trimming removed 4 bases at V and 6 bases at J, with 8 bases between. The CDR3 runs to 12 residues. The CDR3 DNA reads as TGTGCCAGCAGCCGAATGTGGGATACGCAGTATTTT. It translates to CASSRMWDTQYF. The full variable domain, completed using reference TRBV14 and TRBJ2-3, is EAGVTQFPSHSVIEKGQTVTLRCDPISGHDNLYWYRRVMGKEIKFLLHFVKESKQDESGMPNNRFLAERTGGTYSTLKVQPAELEDSGVYFCASSRMWDTQYFGPGTRLTVL.

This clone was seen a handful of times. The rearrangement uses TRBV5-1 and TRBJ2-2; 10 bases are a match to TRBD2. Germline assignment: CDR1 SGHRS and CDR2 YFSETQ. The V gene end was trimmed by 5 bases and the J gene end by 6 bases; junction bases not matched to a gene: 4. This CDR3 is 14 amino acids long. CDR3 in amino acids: CASSKREGAGELFF. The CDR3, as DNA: TGCGCCAGCAGTAAGCGGGAGGGCGCCGGGGAGCTGTTTTTT. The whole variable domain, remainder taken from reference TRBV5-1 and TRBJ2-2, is KAGVTQTPRYLIKTRGQQVTLSCSPISGHRSVSWYQQTPGQGLQFLFEYFSETQRNKGNFPGRFSGRQFSNSRSEMNVSTLELGDSALYLCASSKREGAGELFFGEGSRLTVL.

The CDR3, as DNA: TGTGCCAGCAGTGACTCATCCTTAGGCACTGAAGCTTTCTTT. It codes for CASSDSSLGTEAFF. The rearrangement joins TRBV6-4 to TRBJ1-1; D remains ambiguous. Germline V gene lookup returns CDR1 MRHNA and CDR2 SNTAGT. Trimming shortened V by 0 bases and J by 4 bases, and 9 bases separated the two germline ends. The CDR3 extends over 14 amino acids.

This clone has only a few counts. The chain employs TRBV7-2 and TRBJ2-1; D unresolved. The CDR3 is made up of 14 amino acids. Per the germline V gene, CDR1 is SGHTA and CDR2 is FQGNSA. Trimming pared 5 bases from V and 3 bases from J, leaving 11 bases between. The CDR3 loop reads CASSPERSYNEQFF. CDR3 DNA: TGTGCCAGCAGCCCCGAACGGAGCTACAATGAGCAGTTCTTC.

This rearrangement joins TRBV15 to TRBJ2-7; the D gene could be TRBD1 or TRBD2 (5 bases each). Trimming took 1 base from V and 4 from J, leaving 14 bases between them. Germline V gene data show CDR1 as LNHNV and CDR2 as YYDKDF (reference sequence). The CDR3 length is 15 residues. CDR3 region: CATSRATEGPYEQYF. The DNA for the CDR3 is TGTGCCACCAGCAGAGCGACCGAGGGACCGTACGAGCAGTACTTC.

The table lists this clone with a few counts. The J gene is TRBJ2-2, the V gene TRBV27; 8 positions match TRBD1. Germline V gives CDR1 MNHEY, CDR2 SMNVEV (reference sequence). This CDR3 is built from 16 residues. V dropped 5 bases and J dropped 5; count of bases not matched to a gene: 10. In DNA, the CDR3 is TGTGCCAGCAGTCTCCCCGGACAGGGAAGGACCGGGGAGCTGTTTTTT. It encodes CASSLPGQGRTGELFF.

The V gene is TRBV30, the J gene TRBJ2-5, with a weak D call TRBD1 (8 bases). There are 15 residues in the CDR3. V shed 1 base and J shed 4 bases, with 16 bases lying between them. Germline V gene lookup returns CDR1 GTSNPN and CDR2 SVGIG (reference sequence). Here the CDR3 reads CAWSANRGGRETQYF. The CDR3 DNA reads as TGTGCCTGGAGTGCGAACAGGGGGGGGCGAGAGACCCAGTACTTC.

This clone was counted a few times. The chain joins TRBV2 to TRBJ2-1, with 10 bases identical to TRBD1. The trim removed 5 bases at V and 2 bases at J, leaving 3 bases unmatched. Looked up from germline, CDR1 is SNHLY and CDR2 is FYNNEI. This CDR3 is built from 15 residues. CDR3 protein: CASSIGQGAYNEQFF. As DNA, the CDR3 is TGTGCCAGCAGTATTGGACAGGGGGCCTACAATGAGCAGTTCTTC.

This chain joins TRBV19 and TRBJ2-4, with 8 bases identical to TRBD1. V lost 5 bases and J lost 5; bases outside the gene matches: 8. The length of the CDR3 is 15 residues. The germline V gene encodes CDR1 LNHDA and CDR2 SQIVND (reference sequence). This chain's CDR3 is CASSFRTGTQNIQYF. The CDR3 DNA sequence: TGTGCCAGTAGTTTCAGGACAGGGACCCAAAACATTCAGTACTTC.